Listed below are T cell receptor beta chains from one sample, sequenced in a study of PD-L1 blockade in urothelial cancer. TCRdb's table, derived via immunoSEQ multiplex PCR, lists solely in-frame clones and lacks some. The sample lists 55,000 to 85,000 clones, about 89% occurring once. This specimen consisted of PBMCs, obtained around atezolizumab (anti-PD-L1) treatment. The receptors derive from a man aged 55 to 70 with urothelial cancer. The CDR3 runs from the conserved cysteine through the conserved F or W. Fields, in order: V gene, D gene, clone size, CDR3 length, J gene, CDR3 protein, CDR3 DNA. The D gene is left open where the match is weak. Size is stated for part of the rows, as once, few or many counts, or as a class when the clone is expanded.

v_gene: TRBV7-9
d_gene: TRBD1
abundance: NA
len: 14
j_gene: TRBJ2-1
CDR3aa: CASSSGQGANEQFF
CDR3nt: TGTGCCAGCAGCTCGGGACAGGGGGCGAATGAGCAGTTCTTC

v_gene: TRBV5-1
d_gene: TRBD1
abundance: NA
len: 18
j_gene: TRBJ1-2
CDR3aa: CASRGDFRDREPNYGYTF
CDR3nt: TGCGCCAGCAGGGGTGATTTCCGGGACAGGGAGCCTAACTATGGCTACACCTTC

v_gene: TRBV5-1
d_gene: NA
abundance: NA
len: 15
j_gene: TRBJ1-1
CDR3aa: CASSSSGLRDTEAFF
CDR3nt: TGCGCCAGCAGCTCGAGTGGGTTGCGGGACACTGAAGCTTTCTTT

v_gene: TRBV11-2
d_gene: NA
abundance: few
len: 12
j_gene: TRBJ1-6
CDR3aa: CASSLQGSPLHF
CDR3nt: TGTGCCAGCAGCTTGCAGGGCTCACCCCTCCACTTT

v_gene: TRBV7-2
d_gene: NA
abundance: NA
len: 15
j_gene: TRBJ2-7
CDR3aa: CASSFGRGPSHEQYF
CDR3nt: TGTGCCAGCAGCTTTGGCAGGGGTCCGTCCCACGAGCAGTACTTC

v_gene: TRBV28
d_gene: NA
abundance: NA
len: 16
j_gene: TRBJ2-1
CDR3aa: CASSSRRGGTNNEQFF
CDR3nt: TGTGCCAGCAGTTCCCGTCGTGGAGGTACCAACAATGAGCAGTTCTTC

v_gene: TRBV27
d_gene: TRBD2
abundance: NA
len: 15
j_gene: TRBJ2-1
CDR3aa: CATSWGEGPYNEQFF
CDR3nt: TGTGCCACCAGCTGGGGGGAGGGCCCTTACAATGAGCAGTTCTTC

v_gene: TRBV5-4
d_gene: NA
abundance: NA
len: 17
j_gene: TRBJ1-2
CDR3aa: CASRNFLGTGNNYGYTF
CDR3nt: TGTGCCAGCAGAAATTTCTTGGGTACGGGGAATAACTATGGCTACACCTTC

v_gene: TRBV7-2
d_gene: NA
abundance: NA
len: 13
j_gene: TRBJ1-2
CDR3aa: CASSLGRGYGYTF
CDR3nt: TGTGCCAGCAGCTTAGGCAGGGGCTATGGCTACACCTTC

v_gene: TRBV18
d_gene: NA
abundance: NA
len: 15
j_gene: TRBJ1-4
CDR3aa: CASSPGRTTNEKLFF
CDR3nt: TGTGCCAGCTCACCTGGGAGAACAACTAATGAAAAACTGTTTTTT

v_gene: TRBV6-5
d_gene: NA
abundance: NA
len: 14
j_gene: TRBJ1-1
CDR3aa: CASRAGEGTTEAFF
CDR3nt: TGTGCCAGCAGGGCGGGGGAAGGGACCACTGAAGCTTTCTTT

v_gene: TRBV7-8
d_gene: NA
abundance: NA
len: 15
j_gene: TRBJ1-3
CDR3aa: CASSLGGVSGNTIYF
CDR3nt: TGTGCCAGCAGCTTAGGGGGGGTCTCTGGAAACACCATATATTTT

v_gene: TRBV5-5
d_gene: TRBD1
abundance: NA
len: 18
j_gene: TRBJ2-4
CDR3aa: CASSLRRQGPQGKNIQYF
CDR3nt: TGTGCCAGCAGCTTGAGGAGACAGGGACCCCAGGGCAAAAACATTCAGTACTTC

v_gene: TRBV7-2
d_gene: TRBD1
abundance: NA
len: 15
j_gene: TRBJ2-3
CDR3aa: CASSRQGAGTDTQYF
CDR3nt: TGTGCCAGCAGCAGACAGGGGGCTGGGACAGATACGCAGTATTTT

v_gene: TRBV9
d_gene: TRBD1
abundance: NA
len: 15
j_gene: TRBJ1-6
CDR3aa: CASSVEDRGSSPLHF
CDR3nt: TGTGCCAGCAGCGTAGAGGACAGGGGAAGCTCACCCCTCCACTTT

v_gene: TRBV9
d_gene: NA
abundance: NA
len: 14
j_gene: TRBJ2-1
CDR3aa: CASSVVGQNNEQFF
CDR3nt: TGTGCCAGCAGCGTAGTGGGGCAGAACAATGAGCAGTTCTTC

v_gene: TRBV7-2
d_gene: TRBD1
abundance: NA
len: 13
j_gene: TRBJ1-4
CDR3aa: CASSSDREEKLFF
CDR3nt: TGTGCCAGCAGCTCTGACAGGGAGGAAAAACTGTTTTTT

v_gene: TRBV20-1
d_gene: NA
abundance: NA
len: 11
j_gene: TRBJ2-5
CDR3aa: CSAGGRETQYF
CDR3nt: TGCAGTGCTGGGGGGAGAGAGACCCAGTACTTC

v_gene: TRBV2
d_gene: NA
abundance: NA
len: 12
j_gene: TRBJ1-1
CDR3aa: CASTTTNTEAFF
CDR3nt: TGTGCCAGCACCACTACGAACACTGAAGCTTTCTTT

v_gene: TRBV7-2
d_gene: NA
abundance: few
len: 12
j_gene: TRBJ1-1
CDR3aa: CASSLGTSEAFF
CDR3nt: TGTGCCAGCAGCTTAGGGACTTCTGAAGCTTTCTTT

v_gene: TRBV7-8
d_gene: TRBD1
abundance: NA
len: 14
j_gene: TRBJ1-1
CDR3aa: CASSLATGSTEAFF
CDR3nt: TGTGCCAGCAGCTTAGCGACAGGGAGTACTGAAGCTTTCTTT

v_gene: TRBV27
d_gene: TRBD2
abundance: NA
len: 14
j_gene: TRBJ2-3
CDR3aa: CASSRTSGRDTQYF
CDR3nt: TGTGCCAGCAGCCGGACTAGCGGGAGAGATACGCAGTATTTT

v_gene: TRBV13
d_gene: NA
abundance: NA
len: 15
j_gene: TRBJ1-5
CDR3aa: CASSLKGTGHQPQHF
CDR3nt: TGTGCCAGCAGTTTGAAAGGTACAGGGCATCAGCCCCAGCATTTT

v_gene: TRBV7-2
d_gene: NA
abundance: NA
len: 15
j_gene: TRBJ2-3
CDR3aa: CASSSWDFRTDTQYF
CDR3nt: TGTGCCAGCAGCTCCTGGGACTTCCGCACAGATACGCAGTATTTT

v_gene: TRBV19
d_gene: TRBD2
abundance: once
len: 16
j_gene: TRBJ2-7
CDR3aa: CASSMSGTSGSYEQYF
CDR3nt: TGTGCCAGTAGTATGTCCGGGACTAGCGGATCCTACGAGCAGTACTTC

v_gene: TRBV11-2
d_gene: NA
abundance: NA
len: 16
j_gene: TRBJ1-3
CDR3aa: CASSVIPPGSGNTIYF
CDR3nt: TGTGCCAGCAGCGTTATACCTCCAGGTTCTGGAAACACCATATATTTT

v_gene: TRBV15
d_gene: NA
abundance: NA
len: 13
j_gene: TRBJ1-1
CDR3aa: CATSRGLTNEAFF
CDR3nt: TGTGCCACCAGCAGGGGACTGACAAATGAAGCTTTCTTT

v_gene: TRBV6-1
d_gene: NA
abundance: NA
len: 14
j_gene: TRBJ2-5
CDR3aa: CASSDPGAQETQYF
CDR3nt: TGTGCCAGCAGTGACCCAGGGGCACAAGAGACCCAGTACTTC

v_gene: TRBV19
d_gene: NA
abundance: NA
len: 14
j_gene: TRBJ2-1
CDR3aa: CASSAPSDSRLQFF
CDR3nt: TGTGCCAGTAGTGCCCCCTCGGACTCGAGATTACAGTTCTTC

v_gene: TRBV6-5
d_gene: NA
abundance: NA
len: 16
j_gene: TRBJ1-3
CDR3aa: CASSYSGPSSGNTIYF
CDR3nt: TGTGCCAGCAGTTACTCGGGGCCCTCCTCTGGAAACACCATATATTTT

v_gene: TRBV11-2
d_gene: TRBD2
abundance: NA
len: 15
j_gene: TRBJ2-7
CDR3aa: CASSLVAGGTYEQYF
CDR3nt: TGTGCCAGCAGCTTAGTGGCGGGGGGGACCTACGAGCAGTACTTC

v_gene: TRBV7-8
d_gene: NA
abundance: NA
len: 17
j_gene: TRBJ1-6
CDR3aa: CASSPSRGAVYNSPLHF
CDR3nt: TGTGCCAGCAGCCCGAGTCGGGGGGCTGTCTATAATTCACCCCTCCACTTT

v_gene: TRBV27
d_gene: NA
abundance: NA
len: 13
j_gene: TRBJ2-5
CDR3aa: CASSLTGEETQYF
CDR3nt: TGTGCCAGCAGTTTAACCGGAGAAGAGACCCAGTACTTC

v_gene: TRBV5-6
d_gene: TRBD1
abundance: NA
len: 14
j_gene: TRBJ2-5
CDR3aa: CASSFKGARETQYF
CDR3nt: TGTGCCAGCAGCTTTAAGGGGGCGAGGGAGACCCAGTACTTC

v_gene: TRBV14
d_gene: TRBD1
abundance: few
len: 16
j_gene: TRBJ1-2
CDR3aa: CASSQEGTGRHYGYTF
CDR3nt: TGTGCCAGCAGCCAAGAAGGGACAGGCCGACACTATGGCTACACCTTC

v_gene: TRBV19
d_gene: TRBD2
abundance: NA
len: 15
j_gene: TRBJ2-3
CDR3aa: CASRKRGGVQDTQYF
CDR3nt: TGTGCCAGTAGAAAACGGGGGGGCGTACAAGATACGCAGTATTTT

v_gene: TRBV19
d_gene: TRBD1
abundance: NA
len: 15
j_gene: TRBJ1-2
CDR3aa: CASTNRDRVRAGYTF
CDR3nt: TGTGCCAGTACCAACCGGGACAGGGTTCGGGCTGGCTACACCTTC

v_gene: TRBV7-2
d_gene: NA
abundance: NA
len: 15
j_gene: TRBJ1-6
CDR3aa: CASSLGSAGVSPLHF
CDR3nt: TGTGCCAGCAGCTTAGGTTCAGCGGGGGTTTCACCCCTCCACTTT

v_gene: TRBV28
d_gene: NA
abundance: NA
len: 12
j_gene: TRBJ1-5
CDR3aa: CASSVSNQPQHF
CDR3nt: TGTGCCAGCAGTGTAAGCAATCAGCCCCAGCATTTT

v_gene: TRBV28
d_gene: TRBD1
abundance: NA
len: 16
j_gene: TRBJ2-2
CDR3aa: CASIEYRTGMAGELFF
CDR3nt: TGTGCCAGCATCGAATACAGGACAGGGATGGCCGGGGAGCTGTTTTTT

v_gene: TRBV6-1
d_gene: TRBD1
abundance: NA
len: 13
j_gene: TRBJ2-7
CDR3aa: CASRGTGPYEQYF
CDR3nt: TGTGCCAGCAGGGGGACAGGGCCCTACGAGCAGTACTTC

v_gene: TRBV7-6
d_gene: NA
abundance: few
len: 14
j_gene: TRBJ1-1
CDR3aa: CASSAGLRDTEAFF
CDR3nt: TGTGCCAGCAGCGCGGGACTACGGGACACTGAAGCTTTCTTT

v_gene: TRBV19
d_gene: NA
abundance: NA
len: 13
j_gene: TRBJ2-3
CDR3aa: CASRGQSSDTQYF
CDR3nt: TGTGCCAGTAGGGGACAATCGTCAGATACGCAGTATTTT

v_gene: TRBV9
d_gene: TRBD1
abundance: NA
len: 16
j_gene: TRBJ1-2
CDR3aa: CASGGQGQGRNYGYTF
CDR3nt: TGTGCCAGCGGAGGACAGGGACAGGGGAGGAACTATGGCTACACCTTC

v_gene: TRBV6-1
d_gene: NA
abundance: NA
len: 12
j_gene: TRBJ1-4
CDR3aa: CGGQGTNEKLFF
CDR3nt: TGTGGGGGGCAGGGGACTAATGAAAAACTGTTTTTT

v_gene: TRBV19
d_gene: TRBD1
abundance: NA
len: 16
j_gene: TRBJ2-3
CDR3aa: CASSLETGGPTDTQYF
CDR3nt: TGTGCCAGTAGTCTCGAGACAGGGGGCCCCACAGATACGCAGTATTTT

v_gene: TRBV14
d_gene: TRBD2
abundance: NA
len: 16
j_gene: TRBJ2-5
CDR3aa: CASSPETSGGQETQYF
CDR3nt: TGTGCCAGCAGCCCTGAGACTAGCGGGGGGCAAGAGACCCAGTACTTC

v_gene: TRBV6-1
d_gene: TRBD1
abundance: NA
len: 14
j_gene: TRBJ1-5
CDR3aa: CASSLRQGGQPQHF
CDR3nt: TGTGCCAGCAGTCTACGACAGGGAGGTCAGCCCCAGCATTTT

v_gene: TRBV9
d_gene: NA
abundance: NA
len: 14
j_gene: TRBJ2-7
CDR3aa: CASSVVADSYEQYF
CDR3nt: TGTGCCAGCAGCGTAGTAGCGGACTCCTACGAGCAGTACTTC

v_gene: TRBV6-5
d_gene: TRBD2
abundance: NA
len: 15
j_gene: TRBJ2-1
CDR3aa: CASSVLAGSYNEQFF
CDR3nt: TGTGCCAGCAGTGTTCTAGCGGGCTCCTACAATGAGCAGTTCTTC

v_gene: TRBV27
d_gene: NA
abundance: NA
len: 15
j_gene: TRBJ2-7
CDR3aa: CASSKKWAFTYEQYF
CDR3nt: TGTGCCAGCAGTAAGAAATGGGCATTTACCTACGAGCAGTACTTC

v_gene: TRBV18
d_gene: TRBD2
abundance: NA
len: 13
j_gene: TRBJ2-7
CDR3aa: CASSPGLDYEQYF
CDR3nt: TGTGCCAGCTCACCAGGACTAGACTACGAGCAGTACTTC

v_gene: TRBV9
d_gene: TRBD1
abundance: NA
len: 15
j_gene: TRBJ1-1
CDR3aa: CASSAGQTMNTEAFF
CDR3nt: TGTGCCAGCAGCGCGGGACAGACCATGAACACTGAAGCTTTCTTT

v_gene: TRBV13
d_gene: TRBD2
abundance: NA
len: 16
j_gene: TRBJ2-1
CDR3aa: CASSLPGLADFNEQFF
CDR3nt: TGTGCCAGCAGCTTGCCGGGACTAGCGGATTTCAATGAGCAGTTCTTC

v_gene: TRBV6-1
d_gene: NA
abundance: NA
len: 14
j_gene: TRBJ2-7
CDR3aa: CASSENEGTYEQYF
CDR3nt: TGTGCCAGCAGTGAAAATGAGGGCACCTACGAGCAGTACTTC